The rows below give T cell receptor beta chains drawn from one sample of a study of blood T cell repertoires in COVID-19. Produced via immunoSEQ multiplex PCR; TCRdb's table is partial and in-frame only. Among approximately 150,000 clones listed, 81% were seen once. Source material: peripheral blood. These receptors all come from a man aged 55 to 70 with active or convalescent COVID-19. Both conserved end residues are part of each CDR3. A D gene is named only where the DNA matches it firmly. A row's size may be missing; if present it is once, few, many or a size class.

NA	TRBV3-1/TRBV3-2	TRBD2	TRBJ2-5	CASSYGVAGGYSQETQYF	TGTGCCAGCAGCTATGGGGTGGCGGGAGGGTATTCCCAAGAGACCCAGTACTTC
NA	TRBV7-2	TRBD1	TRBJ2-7	CASGTGLSEQYF	TGTGCCAGCGGGACAGGGTTGTCCGAGCAGTACTTC
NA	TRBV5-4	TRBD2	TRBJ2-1	CASSPGLVNGNEQFF	TGTGCCAGCAGCCCGGGACTAGTAAATGGCAATGAGCAGTTCTTC
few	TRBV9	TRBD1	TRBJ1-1	CASSKGQGGTEAFF	TGTGCCAGCAGCAAGGGACAGGGTGGGACTGAAGCTTTCTTT
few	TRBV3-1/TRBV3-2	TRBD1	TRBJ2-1	CASSQPGQNNEQFF	TGTGCCAGCAGCCAACCGGGACAGAACAATGAGCAGTTCTTC
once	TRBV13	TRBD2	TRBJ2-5	CASSLPTSGRAETQYF	TGTGCCAGCAGCCTCCCGACTAGCGGGAGGGCGGAGACCCAGTACTTC
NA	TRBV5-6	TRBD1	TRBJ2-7	CASGDRGYEQYF	TGTGCCAGCGGGGACAGGGGCTACGAGCAGTACTTC
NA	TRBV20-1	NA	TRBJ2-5	CSVEGWETQYF	TGCAGTGTCGAGGGTTGGGAGACCCAGTACTTC
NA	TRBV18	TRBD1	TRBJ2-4	CASSLAGTVRNIQYF	TGTGCCAGCTCATTAGCCGGGACAGTAAGAAACATTCAGTACTTC
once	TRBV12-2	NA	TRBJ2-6	CASRYYLPGQGDGANVLTF	TGTGCAAGTCGCTATTACTTACCGGGACAGGGGGACGGGGCCAACGTCCTGACTTTC
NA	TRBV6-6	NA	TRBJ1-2	CASSYSAARGHGYTF	TGTGCCAGCAGTTACTCGGCAGCACGCGGCCATGGCTACACCTTC
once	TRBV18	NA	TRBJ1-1	CASSPVREMNTEAFF	TGTGCCAGCTCACCAGTCAGGGAAATGAACACTGAAGCTTTCTTT
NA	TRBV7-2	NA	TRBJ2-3	CASSLAGGSSTDTQYF	TGTGCCAGCAGCTTAGCCGGCGGTTCTAGCACAGATACGCAGTATTTT
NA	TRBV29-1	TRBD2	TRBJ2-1	CSVGLAGSNEQFF	TGCAGCGTTGGTCTAGCGGGTTCCAATGAGCAGTTCTTC
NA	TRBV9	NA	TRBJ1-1	CASSPQARGYSEAFF	TGTGCCAGCAGCCCTCAGGCCAGGGGCTATAGTGAAGCTTTCTTT
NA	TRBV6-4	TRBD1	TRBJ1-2	CASSDSLTGRGGYTF	TGTGCCAGCAGTGACTCGTTGACAGGGAGAGGTGGCTACACCTTC
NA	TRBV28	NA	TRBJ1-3	CASSITLGGGNTIYF	TGTGCCAGCAGTATCACCTTAGGGGGTGGAAACACCATATATTTT
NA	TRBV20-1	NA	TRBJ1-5	CSASARQSYSNQPQHF	TGCAGTGCTAGTGCTAGGCAGAGTTATAGCAATCAGCCCCAGCATTTT
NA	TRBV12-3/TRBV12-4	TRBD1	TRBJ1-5	CASQGGNQPQHF	TGTGCCAGCCAGGGGGGCAATCAGCCCCAGCATTTT
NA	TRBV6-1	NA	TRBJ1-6	CASSERAGMDSPLHF	TGTGCCAGCAGTGAACGAGCCGGGATGGATTCACCCCTCCACTTT
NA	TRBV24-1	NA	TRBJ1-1	CATSGSMNTEAFF	TGTGCCACCAGTGGGAGTATGAACACTGAAGCTTTCTTT
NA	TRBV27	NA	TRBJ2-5	CASSSGLSGETQYF	TGTGCCAGCAGTTCAGGACTTTCGGGAGAGACCCAGTACTTC
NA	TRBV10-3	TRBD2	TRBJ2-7	CAIRGTTETYEQYF	TGTGCCATCAGGGGGACTACTGAGACCTACGAGCAGTACTTC
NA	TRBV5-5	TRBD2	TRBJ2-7	CASSPGGFRYEQYF	TGTGCCAGCAGCCCGGGAGGATTCCGCTACGAGCAGTACTTC
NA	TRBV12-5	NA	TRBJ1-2	CASGFAGVRGYTF	TGTGCTAGTGGTTTCGCAGGGGTTCGGGGCTACACCTTC
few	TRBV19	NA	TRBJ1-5	CASSILDGNNQPQHF	TGTGCCAGTAGTATCCTGGACGGGAACAATCAGCCCCAGCATTTT
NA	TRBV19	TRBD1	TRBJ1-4	CASSAPGQTYEKLFF	TGTGCCAGTAGTGCACCGGGACAGACTTATGAAAAACTGTTTTTT
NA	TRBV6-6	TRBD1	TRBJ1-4	CASSPSTWDRDYNEKLFF	TGTGCCAGCAGTCCATCTACCTGGGACAGAGACTACAATGAAAAACTGTTTTTT
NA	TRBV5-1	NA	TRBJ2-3	CASSDRVVDTQYF	TGCGCCAGCAGTGATCGGGTGGTAGATACGCAGTATTTT
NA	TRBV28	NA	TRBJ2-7	CASSNLGRGEQYF	TGTGCCAGCAGTAACCTTGGAAGAGGCGAGCAGTACTTC
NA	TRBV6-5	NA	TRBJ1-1	CASSYSTHTGTEAFF	TGTGCCAGCAGTTACTCCACCCATACAGGCACTGAAGCTTTCTTT
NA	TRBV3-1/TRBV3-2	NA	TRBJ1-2	CASSQQGSGYGYTF	TGTGCCAGCAGCCAACAGGGGAGTGGTTATGGCTACACCTTC
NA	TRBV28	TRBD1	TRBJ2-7	CASVAGGSYPSYEQYF	TGTGCCAGCGTGGCAGGGGGTTCCTATCCCTCCTACGAGCAGTACTTC
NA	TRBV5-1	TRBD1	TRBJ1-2	CASSLTGGGYTF	TGCGCCAGCAGCTTAACAGGGGGTGGCTACACCTTC
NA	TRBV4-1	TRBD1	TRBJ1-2	CASSQGPGQQRIGYTF	TGCGCCAGCAGCCAAGGACCGGGACAGCAAAGAATTGGCTACACCTTC
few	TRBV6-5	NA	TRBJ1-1	CASSGRNTEAFF	TGTGCCAGCAGCGGTCGTAACACTGAAGCTTTCTTT
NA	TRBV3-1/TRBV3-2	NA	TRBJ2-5	CASSRGMETQYF	TGTGCCAGCAGCCGCGGAATGGAGACCCAGTACTTC
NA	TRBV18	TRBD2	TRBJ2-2	CASSPAGVNTGELFF	TGTGCCAGCTCACCAGCGGGAGTCAACACCGGGGAGCTGTTTTTT
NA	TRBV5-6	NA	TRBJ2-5	CASSRLGGETQYF	TGTGCCAGCAGCCGATTGGGAGGAGAGACCCAGTACTTC
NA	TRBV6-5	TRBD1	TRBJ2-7	CASRRGTAFYEQYF	TGTGCCAGCAGAAGGGGGACAGCCTTCTACGAGCAGTACTTC
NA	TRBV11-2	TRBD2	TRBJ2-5	CASSLDTGGGQTQYF	TGTGCCAGCAGCTTAGACACGGGGGGTGGGCAGACCCAGTACTTC
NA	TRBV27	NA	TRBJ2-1	CASTTRQSSYNEQFF	TGTGCCAGCACTACACGACAGAGCTCCTACAATGAGCAGTTCTTC
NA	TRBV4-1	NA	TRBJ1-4	CASSPWGTSNEKLFF	TGCGCCAGCAGCCCATGGGGGACAAGTAATGAAAAACTGTTTTTT
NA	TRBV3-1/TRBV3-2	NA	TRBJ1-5	CASSPDSFNQPQHF	TGTGCCAGCAGCCCGGACAGCTTCAATCAGCCCCAGCATTTT
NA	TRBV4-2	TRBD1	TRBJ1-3	CASSQAGGSSGNTIYF	TGTGCCAGCAGCCAAGCAGGGGGCTCGTCTGGAAACACCATATATTTT
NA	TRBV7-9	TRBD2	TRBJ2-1	CASSQGPSGSDEQFF	TGTGCCAGCAGCCAGGGGCCTAGCGGGAGCGATGAGCAGTTCTTC
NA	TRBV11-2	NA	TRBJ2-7	CASSLDPQSGYEQYF	TGTGCCAGCAGCTTAGATCCCCAGTCTGGCTACGAGCAGTACTTC
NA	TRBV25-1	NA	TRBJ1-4	CASSWGGKLFF	TGTGCCAGCAGTTGGGGGGGAAAACTGTTTTTT
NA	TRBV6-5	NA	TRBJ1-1	CASRSAVNTEAFF	TGTGCCAGCCGATCTGCGGTGAACACTGAAGCTTTCTTT
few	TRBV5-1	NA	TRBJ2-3	CASSLFPGNPDTQYF	TGCGCCAGCAGCTTGTTCCCCGGGAATCCAGATACGCAGTATTTT
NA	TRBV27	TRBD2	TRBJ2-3	CASSLTGGGADTQYF	TGTGCCAGCAGTTTAACCGGCGGGGGTGCAGATACGCAGTATTTT
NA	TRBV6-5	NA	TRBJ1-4	CASRDRGTEKLFF	TGTGCCAGCAGAGACCGGGGAACTGAAAAACTGTTTTTT
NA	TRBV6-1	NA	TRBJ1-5	CASSEARLLRQPQHF	TGTGCCAGCAGTGAAGCGAGGTTACTACGGCAGCCCCAGCATTTT
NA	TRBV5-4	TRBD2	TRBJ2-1	CASSVSSGRTYNEQFF	TGTGCCAGCAGCGTATCTAGCGGGAGGACCTACAATGAGCAGTTCTTC
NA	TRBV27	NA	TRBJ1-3	CASNHAVRDNSGNTIYF	TGTGCCAGCAACCACGCTGTCCGGGACAATTCAGGAAACACCATATATTTT
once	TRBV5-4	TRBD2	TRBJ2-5	CASSTRTSGGFRGTQYF	TGTGCCAGCAGCACGCGCACTAGCGGGGGGTTCCGAGGGACCCAGTACTTC
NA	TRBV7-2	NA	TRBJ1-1	CASSPRGRAAFF	TGTGCCAGCAGCCCCCGGGGGAGGGCTGCTTTCTTT